One and the same sample provided the 19 T cell receptor beta chains below, sequenced in a study of blood T cell repertoires in COVID-19 (TCRdb year 2020). The library was made by the immunoSEQ multiplex PCR assay. The clones in this table, taken by TCRdb from immuneACCESS, are in-frame only. Not every clone is retained; where verified, under half of the shortfall comes from an unresolved V gene, and the cause of the rest is unknown. The sample table lists around 460,000 clones, 85% to 90% of them with a count of one. The ten largest clonotypes hold more than 0.7% of the sample. Sequencing was done on a sample of peripheral blood. The receptors shown here come from a man aged 18 to 30 with COVID-19, enrolled during active disease.

This chain links TRBV7-9 with TRBJ2-7; the D gene is possibly TRBD2 (5 bases). The CDR3 length is 12 residues. The V and J ends lost 5 bases and 5 bases respectively, with 10 bases between them. The germline CDR1 and CDR2 sequences are SEHNR and FQNEAQ (reference sequence). The CDR3 bases are TGTGCCAGCAGCGGACTGTACGACGAGCAGTACTTC. Translating it yields CASSGLYDEQYF.

The chain joins TRBV4-2 to TRBJ2-1, with D maybe TRBD2 (5 bases). CDR3 length: 16 amino acids. Germline-derived CDR1 and CDR2 are LGHNA and YNFKEQ. The V gene lost 0 bases and the J gene lost 3 bases, with 12 bases spanning the gap. The CDR3 region is CASSQETSGIYNEQFF. The CDR3 region has the DNA TGTGCCAGCAGCCAAGAAACGAGCGGTATCTACAATGAGCAGTTCTTC.

The chain carries TRBV6-1 and TRBJ2-3; 10 bases agree with TRBD2. V gave up 0 bases and J gave up 0 bases; unmatched junction bases: 3. This CDR3 contains 17 residues. Germline V CDR1 and CDR2: MNHNS, SASEGT. CDR3: CASSEAILAGSTDTQYF. The CDR3 nucleotides are TGTGCCAGCAGTGAAGCGATACTAGCGGGGAGCACAGATACGCAGTATTTT.

This chain connects TRBV7-6 to TRBJ2-1; 8 nucleotides align to TRBD2. Trimming at V came to 5 bases and at J to 5 bases, leaving 8 bases not matched to a gene. This CDR3 has 15 amino acids. Looked up from germline, CDR1 is SGHVS and CDR2 is FNYEAQ. The CDR3 DNA follows: TGTGCCAGCAGCCTTTCGACTAGCGCTCACAATGAGCAGTTCTTC. Its protein is CASSLSTSAHNEQFF.

This chain links TRBV7-3 with TRBJ2-1; 8 positions agree with TRBD2. Germline assignment: CDR1 SGHTA and CDR2 FQGTGA. Trimming took 5 bases from V and 4 from J; bases not matched to a gene: 7. This CDR3 has 15 residues. The CDR3 DNA reads TGTGCCAGCAGCCCCACTAGCGGATTTTACAATGAGCAGTTCTTC. Protein product: CASSPTSGFYNEQFF.

The gene calls are TRBV7-9 and TRBJ1-3; 12 bases fit TRBD1. This CDR3 spans 16 amino acids. Germline CDR1 and CDR2: SEHNR and FQNEAQ (reference sequence). The trim removed 5 bases at V and 8 bases at J, leaving 10 bases unmatched. The CDR3 coding sequence is TGTGCCAGCAGCATTGGGACAGGGGGCCCGGGGGACACCATATATTTT. Its translation: CASSIGTGGPGDTIYF.

This chain joins TRBV28 and TRBJ1-2; TRBD1 matches 9 bases. V gave up 4 bases and J gave up 8 bases; unmatched junction bases: 8. From germline, CDR1 is MDHEN and CDR2 SYDVKM. The CDR3 covers 14 residues. As DNA, the CDR3 is TGTGCCAGCAGTTCTCCGGGACAGGGCACCGGCTACACCTTC. Amino acids: CASSSPGQGTGYTF.

The chain couples TRBV4-1 to TRBJ1-5; D is perhaps TRBD1 (6 bases). This CDR3 has 17 amino acids. The germline V gene encodes CDR1 MGHRA and CDR2 YSYEKL. The V gene lost 0 bases and the J gene lost 0 bases, with 12 bases spanning the gap. The chain's CDR3 is CASSQEMSRGSNQPQHF. Here the CDR3 DNA reads TGCGCCAGCAGCCAAGAAATGAGCAGGGGTAGCAATCAGCCCCAGCATTTT.

This rearrangement joins TRBV6-5 to TRBJ1-1, with D perhaps TRBD1 (6 bases). CDR1 is MNHEY, CDR2 SVGAGI, per germline. The CDR3 extends over 14 amino acids. V was cut by 8 bases and J by 1 base, with 14 bases left in between. The DNA for the CDR3 is TGTGCCAGCCTCAGGGGCTCAGGGAACACTGAAGCTTTCTTT. This translates into CASLRGSGNTEAFF.

The chain is built from TRBV19 and TRBJ1-5, with D tentatively TRBD1 (6 bases). The germline V and J ends were trimmed by 7 bases and 3 bases, with 13 bases remaining between them. Per the germline V gene, CDR1 is LNHDA and CDR2 is SQIVND (reference sequence). The CDR3 has 14 residues. The CDR3 region is CASTLRDTNQPQHF. As DNA, the CDR3 is TGTGCCAGTACCCTCCGGGACACCAATCAGCCCCAGCATTTT.

The rearrangement links TRBV18 to TRBJ2-5; the match to TRBD1 covers 8 bases. The CDR3 has 16 amino acids. The ends lost 3 bases at V and 2 bases at J; junction bases unmatched: 8. Germline V gives CDR1 KGHSH, CDR2 LQKENI. CDR3 bases: TGTGCCAGCTCACCGCGGACAGGGTTCGTTCAAGAGACCCAGTACTTC. Translated: CASSPRTGFVQETQYF.

A few counts support this clone. This chain connects TRBV28 to TRBJ1-2, with 9 bases lining up with TRBD1. V was pared by 5 bases and J by 8 bases, with 6 bases of the junction left unmatched. Germline assignment: CDR1 MDHEN and CDR2 SYDVKM. The CDR3 extends over 13 amino acids. Here the CDR3 DNA reads TGTGCCAGCAGTCCGCCGGGACAGGGAGGCTACACCTTC. This sequence encodes CASSPPGQGGYTF.

The gene calls are TRBV7-9 and TRBJ2-1, with TRBD2 matching 7 bases. Germline V gives CDR1 SEHNR, CDR2 FQNEAQ (reference sequence). Losses at the gene ends were 1 base for V and 6 bases for J; bases not matched to a gene: 9. This CDR3 has 16 amino acids. The CDR3 sequence is CASSLGVAGDSNEQFF. Here the CDR3 DNA reads TGTGCCAGCAGCTTAGGTGTGGCGGGAGATTCCAATGAGCAGTTCTTC.

This rearrangement joins TRBV3-1 (or the pseudogene TRBV3-2) to TRBJ2-7, with 8 bases that match TRBD2. This CDR3 contains 15 residues. The junction had 7 bases not matched to a gene; V was cut back by 4 bases and J by 2 bases. Germline V CDR1 and CDR2: LGHDT, YNNKEL (reference sequence). The CDR3 sequence: CASSPSGTSAYEQYF. The CDR3 DNA follows: TGTGCCAGCAGCCCATCCGGGACTAGTGCCTACGAGCAGTACTTC.

This chain uses TRBV6-5 with TRBJ2-3, with TRBD1 identical over 8 bases. V shed 6 bases, J shed 4 bases, and the junction held 3 bases outside the gene matches. CDR3 length: 13 residues. CDR1 MNHEY and CDR2 SVGAGI come from the germline V gene. This CDR3 is CASRGQVPDTQYF. The CDR3 nucleotides read TGTGCCAGCAGGGGACAGGTACCAGATACGCAGTATTTT.

The chain employs TRBV9 and TRBJ2-1, with 13 bases fitting TRBD2. The CDR3 sequence is 18 residues long. Germline CDR1 and CDR2: SGDLS and YYNGEE. After removal of 4 bases from V and 3 bases from J, the junction contained 10 bases not matched to a gene. This CDR3 is CASSNPRLAGGLYNEQFF. The DNA for the CDR3 is TGTGCCAGCAGCAATCCCCGACTAGCGGGAGGTCTCTACAATGAGCAGTTCTTC. Full variable domain (missing parts from reference TRBV9 and TRBJ2-1): DSGVTQTPKHLITATGQRVTLRCSPRSGDLSVYWYQQSLDQGLQFLIQYYNGEERAKGNILERFSAQQFPDLHSELNLSSLELGDSALYFCASSNPRLAGGLYNEQFFGPGTRLTVL.

The rearrangement links TRBV15 to TRBJ2-7, with TRBD1 matching 11 bases. Losses at the gene ends were 1 base for V and 2 bases for J; bases not matched to a gene: 7. Looked up from germline, CDR1 is LNHNV and CDR2 is YYDKDF (reference sequence). The CDR3 spans 17 residues. The CDR3 coding sequence is TGTGCCACCAGCAGAGTAGTAGTGGGACAGGGGGCCTACGAGCAGTACTTC. Amino acid sequence: CATSRVVVGQGAYEQYF.

The chain couples TRBV5-4 to TRBJ2-3; TRBD2 matches 9 bases. Trimming at V came to 0 bases and at J to 3 bases, leaving 2 bases not matched to a gene. Germline V CDR1 and CDR2: SGHNT, YYREEE (reference sequence). CDR3 length: 15 residues. DNA for the CDR3: TGTGCCAGCAGCTTGGTAGCGGGAGTAACAGATACGCAGTATTTT. Translation gives CASSLVAGVTDTQYF.

The rearrangement uses TRBV4-1 and TRBJ1-5; TRBD1 matches 7 bases. The CDR3 length is 17 residues. Trimming took 3 bases from V and 1 from J; bases not matched to a gene: 9. Germline assignment: CDR1 MGHRA and CDR2 YSYEKL. For the CDR3, the DNA is TGCGCCAGCAGCCATGTTTACAGGGGTAGGAGCAATCAGCCCCAGCATTTT. Protein sequence: CASSHVYRGRSNQPQHF.